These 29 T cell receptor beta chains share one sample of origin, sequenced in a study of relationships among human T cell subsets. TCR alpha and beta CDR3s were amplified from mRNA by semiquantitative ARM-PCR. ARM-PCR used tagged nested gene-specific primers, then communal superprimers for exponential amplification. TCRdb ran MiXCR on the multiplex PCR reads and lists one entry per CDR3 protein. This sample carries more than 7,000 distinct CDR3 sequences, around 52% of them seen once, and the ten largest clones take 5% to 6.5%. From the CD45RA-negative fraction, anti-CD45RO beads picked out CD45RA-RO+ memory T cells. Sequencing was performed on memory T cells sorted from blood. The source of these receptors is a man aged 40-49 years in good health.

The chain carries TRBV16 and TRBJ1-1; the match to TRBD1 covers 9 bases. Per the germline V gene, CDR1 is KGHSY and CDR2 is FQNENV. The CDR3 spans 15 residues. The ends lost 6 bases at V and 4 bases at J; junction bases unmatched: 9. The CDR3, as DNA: TGTGCCAGCAGACGTCCGGACAGGGGACTCACTGAAGCTTTCTTT. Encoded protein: CASRRPDRGLTEAFF.

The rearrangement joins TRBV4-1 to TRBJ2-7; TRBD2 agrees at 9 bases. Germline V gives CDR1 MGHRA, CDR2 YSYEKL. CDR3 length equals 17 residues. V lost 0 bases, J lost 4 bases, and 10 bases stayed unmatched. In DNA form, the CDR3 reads TGCGCCAGCAGCCAAGAGATAGGGGCTAGCGGGACGTACGAGCAGTACTTC. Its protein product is CASSQEIGASGTYEQYF.

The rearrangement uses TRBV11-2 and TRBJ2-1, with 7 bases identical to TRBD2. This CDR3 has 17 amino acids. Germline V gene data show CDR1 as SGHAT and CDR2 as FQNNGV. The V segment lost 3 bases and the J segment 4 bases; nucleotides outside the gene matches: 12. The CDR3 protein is CASSFLSPGGRYNEQFF. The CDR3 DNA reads TGTGCCAGCAGCTTCCTGTCTCCGGGGGGACGGTACAATGAGCAGTTCTTC.

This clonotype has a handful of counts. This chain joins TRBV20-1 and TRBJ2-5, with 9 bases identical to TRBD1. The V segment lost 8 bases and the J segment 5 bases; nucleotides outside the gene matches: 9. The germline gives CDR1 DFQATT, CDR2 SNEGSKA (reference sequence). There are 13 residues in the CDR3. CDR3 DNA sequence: TGCAGTCCGCGCGGACAGGGGTTGGAGACCCAGTACTTC. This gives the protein CSPRGQGLETQYF.

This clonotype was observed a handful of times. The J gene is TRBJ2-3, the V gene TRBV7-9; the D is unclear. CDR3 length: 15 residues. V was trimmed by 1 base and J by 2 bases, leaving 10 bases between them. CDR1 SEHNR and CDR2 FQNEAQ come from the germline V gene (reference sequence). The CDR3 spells CASSLDFVDTDTQYF. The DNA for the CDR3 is TGTGCCAGCAGCTTAGATTTCGTGGACACAGATACGCAGTATTTT.

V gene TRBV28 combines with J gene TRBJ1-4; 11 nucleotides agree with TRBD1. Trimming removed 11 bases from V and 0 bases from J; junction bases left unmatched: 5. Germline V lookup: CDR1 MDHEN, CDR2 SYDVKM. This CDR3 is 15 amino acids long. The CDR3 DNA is TGTGCCGGACAGGGGGCCGGTGCAACTAATGAAAAACTGTTTTTT. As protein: CAGQGAGATNEKLFF. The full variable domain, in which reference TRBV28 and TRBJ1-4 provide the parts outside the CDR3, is DVKVTQSSRYLVKRTGEKVFLECVQDMDHENMFWYRQDPGLGLRLIYFSYDVKMKEKGDIPEGYSVSREKKERFSLILESASTNQTSMYLCAGQGAGATNEKLFFGSGTQLSVL.

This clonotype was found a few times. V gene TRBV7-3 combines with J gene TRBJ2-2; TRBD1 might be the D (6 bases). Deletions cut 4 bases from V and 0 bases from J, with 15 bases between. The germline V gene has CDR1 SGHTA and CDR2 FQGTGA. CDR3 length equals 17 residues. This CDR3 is CASSYGAGVANTGELFF. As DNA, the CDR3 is TGTGCCAGCAGCTATGGCGCAGGGGTCGCGAACACCGGGGAGCTGTTTTTT. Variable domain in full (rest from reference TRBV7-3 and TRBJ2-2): GAGVSQTPSNKVTEKGKYVELRCDPISGHTALYWYRQSLGQGPEFLIYFQGTGAADDSGLPNDRFFAVRPEGSVSTLKIQRTERGDSAVYLCASSYGAGVANTGELFFGEGSRLTVL.

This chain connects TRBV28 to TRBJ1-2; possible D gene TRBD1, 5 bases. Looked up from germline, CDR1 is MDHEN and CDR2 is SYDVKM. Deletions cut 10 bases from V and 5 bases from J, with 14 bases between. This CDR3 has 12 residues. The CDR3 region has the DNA TGTGCCATTTCGGGGCACTCTTATGGCTACACCTTC. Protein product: CAISGHSYGYTF.

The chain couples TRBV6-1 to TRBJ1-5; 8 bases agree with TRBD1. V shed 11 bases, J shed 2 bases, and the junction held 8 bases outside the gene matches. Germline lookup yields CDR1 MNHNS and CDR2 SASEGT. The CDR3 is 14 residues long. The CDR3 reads CASGGTGGNQPQHF. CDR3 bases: TGTGCCTCGGGGGGGACAGGCGGCAATCAGCCCCAGCATTTT.

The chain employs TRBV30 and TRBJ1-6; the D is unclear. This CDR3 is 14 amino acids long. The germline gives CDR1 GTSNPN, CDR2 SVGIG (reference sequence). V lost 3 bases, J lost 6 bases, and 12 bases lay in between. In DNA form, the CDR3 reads TGTGCCTGGAGCCCCAGCCTTTTTAATTCACCCCTCCACTTT. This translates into CAWSPSLFNSPLHF.

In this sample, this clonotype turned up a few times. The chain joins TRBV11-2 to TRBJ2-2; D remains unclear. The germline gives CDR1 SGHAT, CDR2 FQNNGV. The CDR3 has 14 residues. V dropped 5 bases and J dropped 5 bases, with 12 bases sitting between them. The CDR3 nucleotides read TGTGCCAGCAGCACCGGCGGCCTAACCGGGGAGCTGTTTTTT. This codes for CASSTGGLTGELFF.

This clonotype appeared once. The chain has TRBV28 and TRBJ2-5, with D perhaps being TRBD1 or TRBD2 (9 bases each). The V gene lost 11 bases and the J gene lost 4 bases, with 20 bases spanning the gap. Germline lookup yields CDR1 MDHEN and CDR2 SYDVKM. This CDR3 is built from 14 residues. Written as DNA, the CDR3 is TGTGCCTGCGGGGGGGGACAGGGCCGAGAGACCCAGTACTTC. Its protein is CACGGGQGRETQYF.

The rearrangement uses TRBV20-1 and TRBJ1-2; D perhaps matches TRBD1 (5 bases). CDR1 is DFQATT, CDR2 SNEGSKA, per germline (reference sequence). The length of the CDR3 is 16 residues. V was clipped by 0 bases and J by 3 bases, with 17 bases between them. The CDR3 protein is CSARDVGAGKYYGYTF. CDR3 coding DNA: TGCAGTGCTAGAGATGTAGGAGCAGGGAAGTACTATGGCTACACCTTC.

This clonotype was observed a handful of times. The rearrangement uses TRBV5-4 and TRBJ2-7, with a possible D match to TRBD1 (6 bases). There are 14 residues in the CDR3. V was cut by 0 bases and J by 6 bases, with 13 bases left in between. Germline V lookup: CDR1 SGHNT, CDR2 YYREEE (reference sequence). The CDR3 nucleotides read TGTGCCAGCAGCTTGGTAGGCGAGGGGGTCGAGCAGTACTTC. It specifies CASSLVGEGVEQYF.

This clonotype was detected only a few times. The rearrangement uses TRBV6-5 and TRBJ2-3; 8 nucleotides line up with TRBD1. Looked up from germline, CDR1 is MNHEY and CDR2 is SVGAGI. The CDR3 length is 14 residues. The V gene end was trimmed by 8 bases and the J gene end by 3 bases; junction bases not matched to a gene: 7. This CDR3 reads CASPRGRRTDTQYF. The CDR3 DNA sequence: TGTGCCAGCCCCAGGGGGCGACGGACAGATACGCAGTATTTT.

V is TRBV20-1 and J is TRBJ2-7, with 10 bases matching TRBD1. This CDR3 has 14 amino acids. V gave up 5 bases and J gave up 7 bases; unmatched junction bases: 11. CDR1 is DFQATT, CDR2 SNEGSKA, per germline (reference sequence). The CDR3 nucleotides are TGCAGTGCTCCTCCCGGGACAGGGGATAGAGAGCAGTACTTC. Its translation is CSAPPGTGDREQYF.

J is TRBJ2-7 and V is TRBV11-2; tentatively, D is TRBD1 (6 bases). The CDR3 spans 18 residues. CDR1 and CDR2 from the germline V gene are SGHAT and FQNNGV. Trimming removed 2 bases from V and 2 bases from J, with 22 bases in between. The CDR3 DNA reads TGTGCCAGCAGCTTAAGGATGTCAGGGGAACTTAGGACCTACGAGCAGTACTTC. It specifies CASSLRMSGELRTYEQYF.

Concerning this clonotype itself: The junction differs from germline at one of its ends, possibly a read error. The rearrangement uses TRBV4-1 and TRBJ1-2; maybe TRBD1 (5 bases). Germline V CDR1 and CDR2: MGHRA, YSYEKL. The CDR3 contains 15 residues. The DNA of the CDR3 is TGCGCCGGCAGCCAAGTGGTACAGGTTAACTATGGCTACACCTTC. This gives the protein CAGSQVVQVNYGYTF.

As DNA, the CDR3 is TGTGCCAGCAGCTTAGATCGAGGGGCAGGAGAATGGTACGAGCAGTACTTC. It is translated as CASSLDRGAGEWYEQYF. The chain uses TRBV11-2 and TRBJ2-7; D may correspond to TRBD1 or TRBD2 (5 bases each). V dropped 0 bases and J dropped 4 bases, with 19 bases sitting between them. This CDR3 region has 17 residues. The germline CDR1 and CDR2 sequences are SGHAT and FQNNGV.

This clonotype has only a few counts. The CDR3 sequence: CASSYQAGSLIQQYF. CDR3 sequence (DNA): TGTGCCAGCAGTTACCAGGCGGGATCCCTGATACAGCAGTATTTT. This chain uses TRBV6-5 with TRBJ2-3, with D possibly TRBD2 on 6 matching bases. This CDR3 is 15 amino acids long. Germline loops: CDR1 MNHEY, CDR2 SVGAGI. V shed 2 bases and J shed 11 bases, with 20 bases lying between them.

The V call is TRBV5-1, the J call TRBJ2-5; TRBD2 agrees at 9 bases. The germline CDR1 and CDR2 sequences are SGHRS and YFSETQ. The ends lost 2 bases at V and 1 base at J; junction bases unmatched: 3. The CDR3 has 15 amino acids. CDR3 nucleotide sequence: TGCGCCAGCAGCTTATTGACTAGCGGCCAAGAGACCCAGTACTTC. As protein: CASSLLTSGQETQYF.

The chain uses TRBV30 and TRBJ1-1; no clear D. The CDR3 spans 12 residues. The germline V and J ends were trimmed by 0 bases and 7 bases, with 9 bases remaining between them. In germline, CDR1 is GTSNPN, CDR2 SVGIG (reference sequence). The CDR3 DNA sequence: TGTGCCTGGAGTGTAAATAAGGTTGAAGCTTTCTTT. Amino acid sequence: CAWSVNKVEAFF.

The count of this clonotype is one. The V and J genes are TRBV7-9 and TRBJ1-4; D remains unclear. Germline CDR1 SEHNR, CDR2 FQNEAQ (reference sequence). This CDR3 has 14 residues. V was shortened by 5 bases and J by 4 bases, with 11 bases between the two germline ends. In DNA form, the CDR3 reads TGTGCCAGCAGCCCGACTGTTGGTAATGAAAAACTGTTTTTT. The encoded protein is CASSPTVGNEKLFF. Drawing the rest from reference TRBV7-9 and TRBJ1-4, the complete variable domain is DTGVSQNPRHKITKRGQNVTFRCDPISEHNRLYWYRQTLGQGPEFLTYFQNEAQLEKSRLLSDRFSAERPKGSFSTLEIQRTEQGDSAMYLCASSPTVGNEKLFFGSGTQLSVL.

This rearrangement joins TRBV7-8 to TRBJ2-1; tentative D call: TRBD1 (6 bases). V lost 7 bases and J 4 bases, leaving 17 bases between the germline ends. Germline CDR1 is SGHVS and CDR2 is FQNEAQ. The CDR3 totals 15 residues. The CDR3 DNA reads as TGTGCCAGCACCTTCCGGGACATCCTTTACAATGAGCAGTTCTTC. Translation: CASTFRDILYNEQFF.

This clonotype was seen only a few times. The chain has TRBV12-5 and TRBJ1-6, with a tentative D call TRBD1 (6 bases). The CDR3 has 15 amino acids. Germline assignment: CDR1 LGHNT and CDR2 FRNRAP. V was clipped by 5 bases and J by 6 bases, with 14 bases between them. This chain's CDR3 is CASGPRRTANSPLHF. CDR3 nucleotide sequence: TGTGCTAGTGGTCCGAGAAGGACAGCTAATTCACCCCTCCACTTT.

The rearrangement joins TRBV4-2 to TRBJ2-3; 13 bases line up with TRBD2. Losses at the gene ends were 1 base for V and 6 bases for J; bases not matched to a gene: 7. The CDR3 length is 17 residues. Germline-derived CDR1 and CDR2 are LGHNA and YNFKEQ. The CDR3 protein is CASSQGTSGGGVDTQYF. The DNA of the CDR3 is TGTGCCAGCAGCCAAGGGACTAGCGGGGGAGGGGTGGATACGCAGTATTTT.

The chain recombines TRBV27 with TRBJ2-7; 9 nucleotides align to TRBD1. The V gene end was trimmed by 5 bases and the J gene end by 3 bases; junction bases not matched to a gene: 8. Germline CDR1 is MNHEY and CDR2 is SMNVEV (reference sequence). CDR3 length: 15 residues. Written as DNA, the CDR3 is TGTGCCAGCAGTCCAAAGACAGGGGGGAACTACGAGCAGTACTTC. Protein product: CASSPKTGGNYEQYF.

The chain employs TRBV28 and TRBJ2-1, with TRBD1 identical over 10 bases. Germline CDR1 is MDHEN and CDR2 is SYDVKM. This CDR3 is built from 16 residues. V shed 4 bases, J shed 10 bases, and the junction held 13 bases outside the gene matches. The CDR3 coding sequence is TGTGCCAGCAGTTCGGGACAGGGGACCGGCTATAGGGAGCAGTTCTTC. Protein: CASSSGQGTGYREQFF. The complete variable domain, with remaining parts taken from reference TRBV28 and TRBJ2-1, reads DVKVTQSSRYLVKRTGEKVFLECVQDMDHENMFWYRQDPGLGLRLIYFSYDVKMKEKGDIPEGYSVSREKKERFSLILESASTNQTSMYLCASSSGQGTGYREQFFGPGTRLTVL.

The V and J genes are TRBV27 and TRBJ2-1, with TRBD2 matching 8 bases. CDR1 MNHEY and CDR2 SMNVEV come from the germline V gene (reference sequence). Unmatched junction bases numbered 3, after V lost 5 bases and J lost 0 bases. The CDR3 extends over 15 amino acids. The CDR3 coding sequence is TGTGCCAGCAGTCGAAGCGGGGGCTCCTACAATGAGCAGTTCTTC. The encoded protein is CASSRSGGSYNEQFF.